Below are 27 T cell receptor beta chains sequenced from a single sample in a study of response to subunit inactivated influenza vaccine (dated by TCRdb to the late 2010s). Receptor amplification or capture employed RT-PCR. Sequencing relied on an Illumina HiSeq 2500. In-frame beta chains were kept once TCRdb had trimmed the public reads at Q25 with fastp and called clones with MiXCR. Each entry merges the rows of one CDR3 protein and shows their most common DNA and genes. In all, the sample holds approximately 520,000 distinct CDR3 sequences, and about 25% of those were seen once. The top ten clones comprise 1.5% to 2% of the sample. Here the sequenced sample was CD4+ T cells sorted from PBMCs, taken 5 to 6 days after vaccination. Receptor source: a man between 45 and 60 years old who received an inactivated influenza vaccine. Donor details come from another sample of the same person, matched by shared clones.

CDR3 sequence: CASSHGQGASEQFF. CDR3 bases: TGTGCCAGCAGCCACGGACAGGGGGCGAGTGAGCAGTTCTTC. The V and J genes are TRBV11-2 and TRBJ2-1, with 11 positions matching TRBD1. CDR1 is SGHAT, CDR2 FQNNGV, per germline. The CDR3 totals 14 residues. Germline trimming cut 5 bases from V and 9 bases from J; bases unmatched to any gene: 6.

The V gene is TRBV9, the J gene TRBJ2-3; D is unresolved. The CDR3 loop spans 17 amino acids. The V and J ends lost 2 bases and 4 bases respectively, with 20 bases between them. The germline V gene has CDR1 SGDLS and CDR2 YYNGEE. The CDR3 protein is CASSVASGPASADTQYF. Here the CDR3 DNA reads TGTGCCAGCAGCGTGGCCTCCGGACCCGCCTCGGCAGATACGCAGTATTTT.

The chain recombines TRBV27 with TRBJ1-4; D not certain. The CDR3 covers 13 residues. Germline V CDR1 and CDR2: MNHEY, SMNVEV (reference sequence). V was trimmed by 5 bases and J by 5 bases, leaving 9 bases between them. The CDR3 loop reads CASSPRPNEKLFF. Here the CDR3 DNA reads TGTGCCAGCAGTCCTAGGCCCAATGAAAAACTGTTTTTT.

This clonotype was recorded a few times. This chain joins TRBV18 and TRBJ2-7, with a tentative D call TRBD1 (5 bases). V was cut by 2 bases and J by 0 bases, with 14 bases left in between. In germline, CDR1 is KGHSH, CDR2 LQKENI. This CDR3 has 16 residues. The chain's CDR3 is CASSPRVTGVSYEQYF. The CDR3 region has the DNA TGTGCCAGCTCACCAAGGGTAACAGGTGTCTCCTACGAGCAGTACTTC.

The chain joins TRBV28 to TRBJ1-5; D ambiguous. Germline CDR1 reads MDHEN; CDR2 reads SYDVKM. Trimming pared 2 bases from V and 3 bases from J, leaving 14 bases between. CDR3 length equals 16 residues. As DNA, the CDR3 is TGTGCCAGCAGTTTACCCCAAGTCTCTTTCAATCAGCCCCAGCATTTT. Its translation is CASSLPQVSFNQPQHF.

The V gene is TRBV5-6, the J gene TRBJ2-1, with D unclear. Germline V CDR1 and CDR2: SGHDT, YYEEEE. The CDR3 runs 12 residues. The germline V and J ends were trimmed by 3 bases and 7 bases, with 8 bases remaining between them. The CDR3 reads CASSYNQNEQFF. In DNA, the CDR3 is TGTGCCAGCAGCTATAATCAGAATGAGCAGTTCTTC.

The J gene is TRBJ2-3, the V gene TRBV20-1; D uncertain. This CDR3 has 12 residues. Trimming stripped 7 bases from V and 2 bases from J, with 10 bases between. Germline V CDR1 and CDR2: DFQATT, SNEGSKA (reference sequence). DNA for the CDR3: TGCAGTGTTCGGAGACCCACAGATACGCAGTATTTT. It codes for CSVRRPTDTQYF.

This chain connects TRBV7-9 to TRBJ2-1; TRBD2 matches 9 bases. V trimming: 4 bases; J trimming: 1 base; junction bases outside the gene matches: 8. Germline lookup yields CDR1 SEHNR and CDR2 FQNEAQ (reference sequence). The CDR3 has 17 residues. The CDR3, as DNA: TGTGCCAGCAGCTGGCCCTTAGCGGGAGAGTCCTACAATGAGCAGTTCTTC. Translating it yields CASSWPLAGESYNEQFF.

The rearrangement links TRBV7-3 to TRBJ2-1; 9 bases are shared with TRBD2. CDR3 size: 20 residues. With 4 bases clipped from V and 0 bases from J, the junction kept 16 bases outside the gene matches. Germline CDR1 and CDR2: SGHTA and FQGTGA. CDR3 DNA sequence: TGTGCCAGCAGCTCCCCGGGTAGCGGGGGTACCCAGAGCTCCTACAATGAGCAGTTCTTC. It translates to CASSSPGSGGTQSSYNEQFF. Together with reference TRBV7-3 and TRBJ2-1, the CDR3 gives the full variable domain: GAGVSQTPSNKVTEKGKYVELRCDPISGHTALYWYRQSLGQGPEFLIYFQGTGAADDSGLPNDRFFAVRPEGSVSTLKIQRTERGDSAVYLCASSSPGSGGTQSSYNEQFFGPGTRLTVL.

The table lists this clonotype with a few counts. This chain links TRBV7-9 with TRBJ2-3, with TRBD1 matching over 7 bases. The CDR3 spans 16 residues. V lost 2 bases and J lost 5; bases outside the gene matches: 10. Germline V gives CDR1 SEHNR, CDR2 FQNEAQ (reference sequence). Here the CDR3 reads CASSLPRDRVIDTQYF. CDR3 nucleotide sequence: TGTGCCAGCAGCTTACCCAGGGACAGAGTGATAGATACGCAGTATTTT.

This clonotype was seen more than once but under ten times. The chain carries TRBV5-1 and TRBJ2-5, with D perhaps given as TRBD1 or TRBD2 (7 bases each). The CDR3 has 14 residues. The ends were cut back, 6 bases at V and 4 bases at J, with 16 bases in the middle. CDR1 and CDR2 (germline): SGHRS, YFSETQ. The CDR3 DNA is TGCGCCAGCACCCTCAGGGGGGGCTCAGAGACCCAGTACTTC. The encoded protein is CASTLRGGSETQYF.

The gene calls are TRBV6-5 and TRBJ1-1; D not certain. The germline gives CDR1 MNHEY, CDR2 SVGAGI. The length of the CDR3 is 14 residues. Trimming stripped 0 bases from V and 1 base from J, with 6 bases between. CDR3 in amino acids: CASSYSKRNTEAFF. CDR3 coding DNA: TGTGCCAGCAGTTACTCGAAGAGGAACACTGAAGCTTTCTTT.

V is TRBV3-1 and J is TRBJ2-7, with TRBD1 matching over 7 bases. V was pared by 3 bases and J by 2 bases, with 7 bases of the junction left unmatched. Germline V gene sequence: CDR1 LGHDT, CDR2 YNNKEL (reference sequence). The CDR3 totals 15 residues. The CDR3 region has the DNA TGTGCCAGCAGCCATCGGACAGGTCTCGCCTACGAGCAGTACTTC. Its protein product is CASSHRTGLAYEQYF.

This clonotype was counted only a few times. The chain links TRBV20-1 to TRBJ2-7; tentatively, D is TRBD1 (5 bases). V lost 3 bases and J lost 6, with 12 bases in between. The CDR3 length is 12 residues. Germline CDR1 is DFQATT and CDR2 is SNEGSKA (reference sequence). In nucleotides, the CDR3 is TGCAGTGCTAGGCGCCAGGGTGGCGAGCAGTACTTC. Protein product: CSARRQGGEQYF.

The CDR3, as DNA: TGTGCCAGCAGCCTCCAGGGGGGCCCAGATACGCAGTATTTT. It codes for CASSLQGGPDTQYF. J is TRBJ2-3 and V is TRBV7-9, with a weak D call TRBD1 (7 bases). The CDR3 extends over 14 amino acids. V was trimmed by 5 bases and J by 4 bases, leaving 13 bases between them. Germline values: CDR1 SEHNR, CDR2 FQNEAQ (reference sequence).

This clonotype was found once. The genes are TRBV7-2 and TRBJ1-3, with D tentatively TRBD1 (5 bases). Per germline, CDR1 SGHTA and CDR2 FQGNSA. The CDR3 spans 15 residues. The V end was cut by 3 bases, the J end by 0 bases, with 9 bases between. The CDR3 DNA follows: TGTGCCAGCAGCTTCGACAGAGCCTCTGGAAACACCATATATTTT. Its protein product is CASSFDRASGNTIYF.

The V call is TRBV7-7, the J call TRBJ2-1; D unclear. Germline CDR1 is SSHAT and CDR2 is FNYEAQ (reference sequence). CDR3 length equals 15 residues. The V and J ends lost 4 bases and 0 bases respectively, with 10 bases between them. The CDR3, as DNA: TGTGCCAGCAGCTCCGACTCGTTCTCCTACAATGAGCAGTTCTTC. This gives the protein CASSSDSFSYNEQFF.

The chain joins TRBV6-1 to TRBJ2-1, with 12 bases fitting TRBD2. This CDR3 region has 14 residues. Germline V gene lookup returns CDR1 MNHNS and CDR2 SASEGT. Losses at the gene ends were 7 bases for V and 12 bases for J; bases not matched to a gene: 10. The CDR3: CASKKLAGGGGQFF. CDR3 in DNA: TGTGCCAGCAAAAAACTAGCGGGGGGAGGAGGGCAGTTCTTC.

Many counts were recorded for this clonotype. CDR3 coding DNA: TGTGCCAGCAGTTCCCGATCGACAGCGCTCTACGAGCAGTACTTC. Translation gives CASSSRSTALYEQYF. J is TRBJ2-7 and V is TRBV28, with D possibly TRBD1 on 5 matching bases. V was pared by 4 bases and J by 3 bases, with 16 bases between. The germline V gene encodes CDR1 MDHEN and CDR2 SYDVKM. The CDR3 extends over 15 amino acids.

This clonotype was picked up many times. The CDR3 loop is CASSQAGAEYNEQFF. CDR3 coding DNA: TGCGCCAGCAGCCAAGCGGGAGCGGAGTACAATGAGCAGTTCTTC. This chain links TRBV4-3 with TRBJ2-1; tentative D call: TRBD2 (6 bases). CDR1 LGHNA and CDR2 YSLEER come from the germline V gene. The V and J ends lost 1 base and 4 bases respectively, with 11 bases between them. CDR3 size: 15 residues.

The chain recombines TRBV12-3 or TRBV12-4 with TRBJ1-2, with D perhaps matching TRBD1 (5 bases). V lost 5 bases to trimming and J lost 7 bases, with 11 bases between them. The length of the CDR3 is 12 residues. The CDR3 reads CASSPGLGGYTF. The DNA for the CDR3 is TGTGCCAGCAGTCCGGGACTAGGTGGCTACACCTTC.

The table lists this clonotype with a few counts. The gene calls are TRBV5-5 and TRBJ2-2; the D gene is possibly TRBD1 (6 bases). The CDR3 runs to 15 residues. Deletions cut 2 bases from V and 3 bases from J, with 11 bases between. CDR1 is SGHKS, CDR2 YYEKEE, per germline (reference sequence). DNA for the CDR3: TGTGCCAGCAGCTTTTCCGGACAGTACACCGGGGAGCTGTTTTTT. Its translation: CASSFSGQYTGELFF.

The V and J genes are TRBV12-3 or TRBV12-4 and TRBJ1-2; no clear D gene. The CDR3 consists of 13 residues. The ends were cut back, 2 bases at V and 7 bases at J, with 11 bases in the middle. CDR3 residues: CASSLNLGIGYTF. CDR3 nucleotides: TGTGCCAGCAGTTTAAATCTGGGAATTGGCTACACCTTC.

The sample holds a few counts of this clonotype. The genes are TRBV29-1 and TRBJ1-1; 9 bases fit TRBD1. The junction had 9 bases not matched to a gene; V was cut back by 4 bases and J by 0 bases. The CDR3 sequence is 16 residues long. Germline V CDR1 and CDR2: SQVTM, ANQGSEA. The CDR3 DNA reads TGCAGCGTTGTAGGCTTTCGGACAGGGGTGAACACTGAAGCTTTCTTT. Amino acid sequence: CSVVGFRTGVNTEAFF. The whole variable domain, filled in from reference TRBV29-1 and TRBJ1-1, reads SAVISQKPSRDICQRGTSLTIQCQVDSQVTMMFWYRQQPGQSLTLIATANQGSEATYESGFVIDKFPISRPNLTFSTLTVSNMSPEDSSIYLCSVVGFRTGVNTEAFFGQGTRLTVV.

The chain recombines TRBV20-1 with TRBJ1-5; D remains ambiguous. The V end was cut by 0 bases, the J end by 1 base, with 10 bases between. The CDR3 runs 15 residues. Germline V gene lookup returns CDR1 DFQATT and CDR2 SNEGSKA (reference sequence). The CDR3 is CSARDGSTSNQPQHF. DNA of the CDR3: TGCAGTGCTAGAGATGGATCGACAAGCAATCAGCCCCAGCATTTT.

Here the CDR3 DNA reads TGCGCCAGCAGCGCCAAACAGGGGCATTACGAGCAGTACTTC. Its protein product is CASSAKQGHYEQYF. This chain joins TRBV5-1 and TRBJ2-7, with 7 bases fitting TRBD1. Germline loops: CDR1 SGHRS, CDR2 YFSETQ. The CDR3 extends over 14 amino acids. Unmatched junction bases numbered 8, after V lost 4 bases and J lost 4 bases.

The chain uses TRBV7-9 and TRBJ2-2; perhaps D is TRBD1 or TRBD2 (5 bases each). The CDR3 runs 15 residues. Germline lookup yields CDR1 SEHNR and CDR2 FQNEAQ (reference sequence). V was trimmed by 6 bases and J by 6 bases, leaving 17 bases between them. This chain's CDR3 is CASRPTRGVPGELFF. The CDR3 region has the DNA TGTGCCAGCAGACCCACTAGAGGGGTACCCGGGGAGCTGTTTTTT.